The present entry profiles one TCR beta chain with its context. V lost 3 bases to trimming and J lost 4 bases; unmatched junction nucleotides: 8. In germline, CDR1 is MRHNA, CDR2 SNTAGT. The CDR3 is 15 amino acids. This entry belongs to a study of blood T cell repertoires in COVID-19. Study in general: Sources were T cells, B-cell-depleted T cells, or PBMCs; the material itself was cDNA or gDNA.

Across about two dozen US areas, participants ranged in age from roughly 18 to 95 years. Original handling: Estimates of nucleated cell counts were drawn from the amplification of reference gene primers. Clones were read by immunoSEQ multiplex PCR, and TCRdb kept only the in-frame ones, dropping some. V, J and clone size were drawn from that table, and D and trimming were deduced from the DNA. The table lists 200,000 to 250,000 clones, 75% to 90% of them singletons. The sample was PBMCs or T cells enriched from blood (not recorded which). The chain couples TRBV6-4 to TRBJ1-1; 7 positions agree with TRBD1. This TCR was sampled from a woman under 30 in a cohort exposed to, infected with or recovered from COVID-19 (not recorded which). CDR3 sequence reads: CASSEPDRTVTEAFF. CDR3 DNA: TGTGCCAGCAGTGAACCGGACAGGACTGTCACTGAAGCTTTCTTT.